This TCR beta chain was obtained from a study of T cell repertoires in cytomegalovirus infection. Overall study context: Based on public TCR beta signatures, there were indications of CMV infection and of a matching HLA type. Overall study findings and caveats: Individuals carrying CMV plus the relevant HLA were identified by cumulative frequency of public TCR beta families. Ex vivo, HLA-C-restricted CMV-specific TCR beta clonotypes prevailed over the rest of the response.

Trimming left V 0 bases short and J 1 base short, with 12 bases between. The CDR3 runs 15 residues. From germline, CDR1 is DFQATT and CDR2 SNEGSKA (reference sequence). This clonotype was seen more than once but under ten times. Its antigen remains unknown. TCRdb analysed the reads with MiXCR anew, one entry per CDR3 protein. The sample comprises some 700,000 distinct CDR3 sequences, approximately 34% of which are singletons, and under 3.5% rests with the top ten. The receptor was derived from a human donor in good health (CMV status not recorded). Some clones in this sample may be carry-over from other donors' samples. This rearrangement joins TRBV20-1 to TRBJ1-1; D is ambiguous. Sequenced: PBMCs. The DNA for the CDR3 is TGCAGTGCTAGAGATTTTGAGCATCAGAACACTGAAGCTTTCTTT. It is translated as CSARDFEHQNTEAFF.